This T cell receptor beta chain is drawn from a study of shared clonotypes between healthy human individuals (TCRdb year 2020). With regard to the full study: A few men and a couple of women, aged 18 to 49 years, made up the cohort. For each donor, CD4 naive and CD4 memory were each given three plates, CD8 naive was given two plates, and CD8 memory was given one plate. To estimate repertoire size and how much clonotype sharing occurs between individuals, the study deeply sequenced the blood TCR repertoires of several healthy adults. To increase sequencing depth and limit assay-specific biases, TCR repertoire library preparation and sequencing were carried out by different laboratories using diverse techniques. Each donor's leukapheresis produced roughly between roughly 0.9 and 9 billion PBMCs. The research as a whole found: Larger estimated clonotype richness was generally found for naive subsets than for memory subsets. Based on pairwise subsampling, the degree of clonotype sharing among donors was expected to be affected by sequencing depth. The small number of donors limited the genetic and exposure-history diversity represented. Only blood was sampled, and tissue TCR repertoires likely differ from those in blood. Rarefaction of sorted-subset datasets indicated incomplete sequencing despite the large sequencing depth. Compared with non-shared clonotypes, the clonotypes found in all four sorted-subset donors had higher generation probabilities. Sharing across several donors was observed for approximately 5% of naive CD4, 3.5% of naive CD8, 2% to 2.5% of memory CD4, and around 0.4% of memory CD8 clonotypes.

Concerning this clone: This receptor's antigen is unknown. No base qualities exist here, and no much larger clone lies one base off it.

TCR CDR3 regions were amplified from genomic DNA by multiplex PCR using the deep immunoSEQ assay. Extracted genomic DNA from each cell subset was spread evenly across all wells of several immunoSEQ 96-well plates, with each plate serving as a replicate. For sorted subsets, each replicate PCR was loaded with 200 ng genomic DNA, equivalent to some 27,000 T cell genomes. Purified libraries were measured with a Qubit 3.0 fluorometer, size-checked on a Bioanalyzer 2100, and measured again with the KAPA Library Quantification kit. Each immunoSEQ 96-well plate was sequenced on its own single-read 150-cycle Illumina NextSeq 550 flow cell. The study's own analysis went as follows. The immunoSEQ output contained only junctional sequences without quality scores, so filtering could not match that applied to full-length reads. Sequences were annotated with PyIR, a Python wrapper for IgBLAST v1.9, and V/J genes and CDR3 were assigned using IMGT germline references. Reads were filtered out if the reads had weak V/J assignments (E-value above 1e-6), no CDR3, stop codons, out-of-frame junctions, or ambiguous translated residues. A V3J clonotype was defined by an identical inferred V gene, J gene, and CDR3 amino acid sequence. The percentage overlap between two repertoires was calculated by dividing the number of shared unique clonotypes by the size of the smaller repertoire. RTK rarefaction, the Chao1 estimator, and Recon v2.1 estimates of unobserved clonotypes were used to assess repertoire richness. For all TCRbeta clonotypes obtained by the gDNA method from a few donors, generation probabilities were computed with OLGA. TCRdb mirrors the immuneACCESS table, restricted to in-frame sequences. Some clones are absent from its copies; in checked studies, under half trace to an unresolved V gene, and the reason for the others is unknown. V, J and clone size are taken as reported in that table, and D and trimming were inferred from the DNA itself. In this sample the table shows under 650,000 clones, 90% to 97% of which occur a single time. Together, the top ten hold under 0.06% of the sample.

The trim is 6 bases for V and 1 base for J, with a gap of 10 bases between the germline ends. There are 13 amino acids in the CDR3, from cysteine to phenylalanine inclusive. The retained sequence is limited to the CDR3, 39 bases, with the frame set at the first base. In the germline V gene, CDR1 corresponds to SGHTA and CDR2 to FQGNSA. Healthy HIV-negative adults with no recently reported acute infections or vaccinations were included as donors. All donors were Caucasian adults living in Nashville, Tennessee, USA. CD4+ T cells were enriched by magnetic negative selection; naive cells were then positively selected on CD45RA, and the negative fraction formed the memory subset. Blood was obtained by leukapheresis, after which PBMCs were separated by Ficoll-Histopaque density gradient centrifugation and cryopreserved in liquid nitrogen vapor phase. Analytical flow cytometry was used to check the purity and quantity of each magnetically sorted T cell population. Each sorted fraction had its genomic DNA isolated and then quantified by UV absorbance on a Nanodrop 2000c.

The V and J segments used are TRBV7-2 and TRBJ2-7; TRBD1 might be the D gene, on 5 matching bases. The TCR originated in a woman aged 25-40 years in good health. The sequenced sample consisted of naive CD4+ T cells sorted from blood. Taken with the paper, the label for cell subset or site translates to: CD45RA+ positively selected. Here the CDR3 is given as CASSHRQSYEQYF. The DNA sequence follows: TGTGCCAGCAGTCACCGACAGTCCTACGAGCAGTACTTC.